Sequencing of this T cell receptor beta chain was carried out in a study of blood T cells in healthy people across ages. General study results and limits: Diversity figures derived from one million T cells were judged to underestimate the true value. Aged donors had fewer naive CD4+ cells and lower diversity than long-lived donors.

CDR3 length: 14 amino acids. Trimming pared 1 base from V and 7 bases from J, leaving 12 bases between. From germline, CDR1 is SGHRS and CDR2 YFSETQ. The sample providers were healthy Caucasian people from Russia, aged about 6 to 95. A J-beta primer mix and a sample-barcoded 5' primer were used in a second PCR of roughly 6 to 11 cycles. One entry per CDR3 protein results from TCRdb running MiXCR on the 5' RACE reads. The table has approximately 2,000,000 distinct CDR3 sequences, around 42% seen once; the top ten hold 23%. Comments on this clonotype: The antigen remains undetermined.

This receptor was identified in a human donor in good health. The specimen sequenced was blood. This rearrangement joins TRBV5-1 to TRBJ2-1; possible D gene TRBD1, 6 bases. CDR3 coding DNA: TGCGCCAGCAGCTTGTTTAACAGGGAGAATGAGCAGTTCTTC. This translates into CASSLFNRENEQFF.